Listed below are T cell receptor beta chains from one sample, sequenced in a study of T cell responses to AZD1222 COVID-19 vaccine. Sequencing used immunoSEQ multiplex PCR; TCRdb keeps in-frame clones, though not all of them. The sample holds about 110,000 clones, 91% seen once. The sequences come from peripheral blood, collected on day 0 of AZD1222 vaccination. These receptors all come from an adult in good health. CDR3s include the opening cysteine and the closing phenylalanine or tryptophan. D genes are given only for firm matches. A clone size is listed for some rows: how often the clone was seen (once, few, many), or a class if it is expanded.

TRBJ1-2 TRBD1 NA TRBV6-5 13 TGTGCCAGCAGCCGGGACAGGGAATCTGGCTACACCTTC CASSRDRESGYTF
TRBJ1-5 NA NA TRBV28 12 TGTGCCAGCAGCTCAAACAATCAGCCCCAGCATTTT CASSSNNQPQHF
TRBJ2-5 NA NA TRBV5-5 16 TGTGCCAGCAGCTTGGCTTTTGGGGTGAACAAAGAGACCCAGTACTTC CASSLAFGVNKETQYF
TRBJ1-2 NA NA TRBV7-9 15 TGTGCCAGCAGCCTCTGGGTGGGGGGGAGCTATGGCTACACCTTC CASSLWVGGSYGYTF
TRBJ2-1 TRBD2 NA TRBV3-1/TRBV3-2 15 TGTGCCAGCAGCTCGAGCGGGGCTTACTACAATGAGCAGCTCTTC CASSSSGAYYNEQLF
TRBJ1-1 NA NA TRBV12-5 14 TGTGCTAGTGGTTTGGTACCTTCGAACACTGAAGCTTTCTTT CASGLVPSNTEAFF
TRBJ1-1 NA NA TRBV7-2 14 TGTGCCAGCAGCTTACCCACGGGGGGGACTGAAGCTTTCTTT CASSLPTGGTEAFF
TRBJ1-2 NA NA TRBV6-5 13 TGTGCCAGCAGCGGGCAGGGGAAAAAAGGCTACACCTTC CASSGQGKKGYTF
TRBJ1-3 NA NA TRBV11-2 14 TGTGCCAGCAGCCTAGCTAGCAGTGTAAACACCATATATTTT CASSLASSVNTIYF
TRBJ2-7 TRBD2 NA TRBV6-5 15 TGTGCCAGCAGTCGGACTAGCGGTCCAATCTACGAGCAGTACTTC CASSRTSGPIYEQYF
TRBJ1-4 NA NA TRBV10-2 14 TGCGCCAGCACCACCCCTGCAACTAATGAAAAACTGTTTTTT CASTTPATNEKLFF
TRBJ1-2 NA medium-sized TRBV7-9 15 TGTGCCAGCAGCCCCCAGGGAGGGGGGGACTATGGCTACACCTTC CASSPQGGGDYGYTF
TRBJ2-7 NA NA TRBV5-5 17 TGTGCCAGCAGCTTGTTTAAGCGAGGGGTTTCTGTCTACGAGCAGTACTTC CASSLFKRGVSVYEQYF
TRBJ1-6 NA NA TRBV19 12 TGTGCCAGTAGTATTGGGTGGTCACCCCTCCACTTT CASSIGWSPLHF
TRBJ1-2 NA once TRBV7-2 15 TGTGCCAGCAGCTCCCGGGACAAAAATAACTATGGCTACACCTTC CASSSRDKNNYGYTF
TRBJ2-1 TRBD2 NA TRBV5-1 15 TGCGCCAGCAGCCACGGACTAGCGGCCACCAATGAGCAGTTCTTC CASSHGLAATNEQFF
TRBJ2-5 NA NA TRBV27 12 TGTGCCAGCAGTTTCTATCAAGAGACCCAGTACTTC CASSFYQETQYF
TRBJ2-7 TRBD2 NA TRBV5-4 14 TGTGCCAGCAGCCCCTCAGCGGGGGCCTACGAGCAGTGCTTC CASSPSAGAYEQCF
TRBJ2-7 NA NA TRBV27 13 TGTGCCAGCAGTTTGGCCAGGGAGTATGGGCAGTACTTC CASSLAREYGQYF
TRBJ1-4 NA once TRBV9 14 TGTGCCAGCAGCGTAGATTCCAGTAATGAAAAACTGTTTTTT CASSVDSSNEKLFF
TRBJ1-5 TRBD1 many TRBV3-1/TRBV3-2 16 TGTGCCAGCAGCCGTGGGGGGACAGGGAGCAATCAGCCCCAGCATTTT CASSRGGTGSNQPQHF
TRBJ1-2 NA NA TRBV6-5 16 TGTGCCAGCAGTTACTCCGGGGGGGGCGTAGTGGCTGGCTACACCTTC CASSYSGGGVVAGYTF
TRBJ1-1 NA NA TRBV27 14 TGTGCCAGCAGATCTGGACAGTTGAACACTGAAGCTTTCTTT CASRSGQLNTEAFF
TRBJ1-2 TRBD1 NA TRBV2 16 TGTGCCAGCATGGGGGTGGGACCAGGGGGCCTCTATGGCTACACCTTC CASMGVGPGGLYGYTF
TRBJ2-1 TRBD1 NA TRBV4-2 15 TGTGCCAGCAGCCAACTGACAGGGCCTTACAATGAGCAGTTCTTC CASSQLTGPYNEQFF
TRBJ2-7 NA NA TRBV5-5 14 TGTGCCAGCAGCTTGGATATAGGGGGCTACGAGCAGTACTTC CASSLDIGGYEQYF
TRBJ2-1 NA NA TRBV19 14 TGTGCCAGTAGTCCGGCTGTGTCCTACAATGAGCAGTTCTTC CASSPAVSYNEQFF
TRBJ2-7 TRBD2 once TRBV13 15 TGTGCCAGCAGCTTTAGCGGGAGGGCAGGATACGAGCAGTACTTC CASSFSGRAGYEQYF
TRBJ1-2 NA NA TRBV7-2 13 TGTGCCAGCAGCCCAGATGGGGCGGGGGGCTACACCTTC CASSPDGAGGYTF
TRBJ2-2 NA NA TRBV5-4 14 TGTGCCAGCAGCTTGGCGGCCGGCACCGGGGAGCTGTTTTTT CASSLAAGTGELFF
TRBJ1-1 NA NA TRBV7-9 15 TGTGCCAGCAGCGCACAGGATTCCATGAACACTGAAGCTTTCTTT CASSAQDSMNTEAFF
TRBJ1-2 TRBD1 NA TRBV7-9 14 TGTGCCAGCAGCCCTGGACAGGGGCTGTATGGCTACACCTTC CASSPGQGLYGYTF
TRBJ2-7 NA NA TRBV19 14 TGTGCCAGTAGTATAGAGGACGGAATCTACGAGCAGTACTTC CASSIEDGIYEQYF
TRBJ1-1 NA once TRBV25-1 14 TGTGCCAGCAGTGAGAGGGTTACGGACACTGAAGCTTTCTTT CASSERVTDTEAFF
TRBJ2-3 TRBD2 NA TRBV24-1 13 TGTGCCAGGGCAACTAGCGACACAGATACGCAGTATTTT CARATSDTDTQYF
TRBJ1-2 NA NA TRBV27 14 TGTGCCAGCAGGGAGCCGGGGGGAGCCTATGGCTACACCTTC CASREPGGAYGYTF
TRBJ2-2 NA NA TRBV11-3 14 TGTGCCAGCAGCTCGGGGACTAACACCGGGGAGCTGTTTTTT CASSSGTNTGELFF
TRBJ1-1 NA NA TRBV18 12 TGTGCCAGCTCACCCTCGAACACTGAAGCTTTCTTT CASSPSNTEAFF
TRBJ2-1 NA NA TRBV6-2/TRBV6-3 11 TGTGCCAGCAGTGGTTTTATTGAGCAGTTCTTC CASSGFIEQFF
TRBJ1-1 NA NA TRBV19 14 TGTGCCAGTAGTATCTGGGAGCGGGGCACTGAAGCTTTCTTT CASSIWERGTEAFF